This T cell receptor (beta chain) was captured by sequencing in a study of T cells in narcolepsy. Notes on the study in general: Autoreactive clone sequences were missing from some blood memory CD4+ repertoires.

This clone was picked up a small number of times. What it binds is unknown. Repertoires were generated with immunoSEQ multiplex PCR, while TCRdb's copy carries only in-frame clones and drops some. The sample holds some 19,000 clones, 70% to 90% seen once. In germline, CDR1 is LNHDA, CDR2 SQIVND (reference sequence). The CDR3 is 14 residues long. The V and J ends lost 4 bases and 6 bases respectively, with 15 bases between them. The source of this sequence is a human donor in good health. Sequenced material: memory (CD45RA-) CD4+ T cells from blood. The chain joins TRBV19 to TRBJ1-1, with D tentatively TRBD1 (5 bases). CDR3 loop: CASSKPDVGAEAFF. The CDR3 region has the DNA TGTGCCAGTAGTAAGCCGGACGTGGGGGCTGAAGCTTTCTTT. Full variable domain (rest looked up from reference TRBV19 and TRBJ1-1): DGGITQSPKYLFRKEGQNVTLSCEQNLNHDAMYWYRQDPGQGLRLIYYSQIVNDFQKGDIAEGYSVSREKKESFPLTVTSAQKNPTAFYLCASSKPDVGAEAFFGQGTRLTVV.